This T cell receptor beta chain is from a study of PD-1 blockade in classical Hodgkin lymphoma (TCRdb year 2020). Notes on the research overall: Nivolumab dosing was 3 mg/kg intravenously every 2 weeks, continuing until either disease progression or unacceptable toxicity. To define a peripheral blood immune signature of response to PD-1 blockade in classical Hodgkin lymphoma, the study combined TCR beta sequencing with CyTOF.

The Qiagen DNeasy kit was used to extract genomic DNA both from unsorted PBMCs and from the negatively selected CD4+ and CD8+ fractions. TCR beta CDR3 regions were subjected to amplification by immunoSEQ multiplex PCR with primers that anneal to V and J segments. Amplification bias was minimized using a synthetic immune receptor repertoire, and residual bias was removed computationally after sequencing. In the original analysis: Repertoire diversity was quantified as the Shannon entropy index using custom Python scripts. Unsorted, CD4+ and CD8+ repertoires were analyzed separately, except in combined analyses where CD4+ and CD8+ sequences were merged in silico. Clonal expansion was defined as a frequency increase of at least 2-fold after treatment compared with C1D1, and clones undetected at baseline were assigned a pseudocount of 0.5. Clones with 0 or 1 copy at C1D1 were classified as singleton clones, and clones with 2 or more copies were classified as non-singleton clones. Clones expanded in unsorted samples were annotated as CD4+, CD8+ or unknown by matching protein sequences in sorted samples from the same patient. Diversity changes from C1D1 to C4D1 were tested in paired samples using Wilcoxon tests. The table comes from immuneACCESS by way of TCRdb, which keeps in-frame sequences with V and J called. Part of the clones is missing from these tables; in studies checked, under half for an unresolved V gene and the rest for unknown reasons. V and J calls plus clone size are reproduced from that table; the DNA served to infer D and trimming. The sample table lists around 30,000 clones, around 87% of them with a count of one. Approximately 0.43% of the sample is taken by the ten largest.

Findings and caveats that apply to the study as a whole: The study covered only a single clinical trial cohort, and the causes of the repertoire differences, possibly disease activity or prior therapy, were still not defined. CD4+ but not CD8+ TCR diversity rose significantly by C4D1 (p=0.0027 vs p=0.16), most apparent in complete responders (p=0.02). Trial patients with a complete response had baseline diversity similar to that of newly diagnosed patients, while partial responders and progressors had significantly lower diversity. Baseline TCR diversity was reported to be lower in newly diagnosed patients than in healthy donors, and even lower in relapsed/refractory patients. Diversity was lower in patients who began nivolumab less than 1 year after ASCT, so these patients were left out of later analyses to avoid confounding by immune reconstitution.

The CDR3 runs 16 residues from the cysteine to the phenylalanine. The DNA shown is the 48-base CDR3, in frame from base 1. V is clipped by 4 bases and J by 4 bases, and the sequence between their germline boundaries is 19 bases long. Sequences MDHEN (CDR1) and SYDVKM (CDR2) are obtained from the germline V gene. About this clone: Its antigen has not been determined. There are no base qualities to consult, and no much larger clone falls within one base.

The sample's time point label is to be understood as: cycle 4 day 1 (C4D1), after more than 5 weeks of nivolumab. Every trial patient had relapsed after autologous stem cell transplantation, and cohorts A, B and C differed in prior brentuximab vedotin exposure. A Miltenyi CD4+ T cell isolation kit was used for magnetic negative selection to purify CD4+ T cells from thawed PBMCs. The trial cohort included 45 to 65 patients with relapsed/refractory classical Hodgkin lymphoma, and each patient had a best overall response of complete response, partial response or progressive disease. Single-agent nivolumab was administered to trial patients in the multi-cohort phase II CheckMate 205 trial. An independent review committee assessed best overall response by applying the 2007 International Working Group response criteria. Trial PBMCs were obtained immediately prior to nivolumab initiation (C1D1) and on therapy at cycle 2 day 1 and cycle 4 day 1. After peripheral blood was drawn into 8 mL Vacutainer Cell Preparation Tubes, PBMCs were isolated by centrifugation and then cryopreserved. Purified CD4+ and CD8+ fractions were prepared only for cases where an additional PBMC sample was available. Magnetically labelled cells were depleted on LS columns in a quadroMACS separator, and the flow-through was collected as the purified fraction.

This specimen was CD4+ T cells from blood, taken before the fourth cycle of nivolumab. The rearrangement joined TRBV28 to TRBJ1-1, and perhaps TRBD1 as D gene, on 5 matching bases. This clonotype originated in a human donor with classical Hodgkin lymphoma. The CDR3 sequence is CASSSPWMVGPTEAFF. The DNA sequence is as follows: TGTGCCAGCAGTTCCCCTTGGATGGTGGGGCCCACTGAAGCTTTCTTT. Where the CDR3 stops, the reference TRBV28 and TRBJ1-1 genes take over; the full variable domain is DVKVTQSSRYLVKRTGEKVFLECVQDMDHENMFWYRQDPGLGLRLIYFSYDVKMKEKGDIPEGYSVSREKKERFSLILESASTNQTSMYLCASSSPWMVGPTEAFFGQGTRLTVV.